The clone carrying this T cell receptor beta chain was seen only once. The antigen is not known. With V trimmed by 0 bases and J by 6 bases, 6 bases remained unmatched. This CDR3 region has 15 residues. CDR1 SGHRS and CDR2 YFSETQ come from the germline V gene. A second PCR of about 7 to 12 cycles used a sample-barcoded 5' primer and a J-beta primer mix. TCRdb redid the calling of the 5' RACE reads with MiXCR, one entry per CDR3 protein. The data hold around 970,000 distinct CDR3 sequences, with just over 50% observed a single time. The data are from a study of blood T cells in healthy people across ages. The authors drew around 11 milliliters of peripheral blood from each donor. Study conclusions and caveats: What prevented conclusive comparison of naive and antigen-experienced cells was that PBMCs were unsorted. It was held that diversity estimates obtained from one million T cells represented underestimates.

The sequence was obtained from a woman aged 55-70 years in good health. The chain combines TRBV5-1 with TRBJ2-7, with 10 nucleotides matching TRBD2. The sequenced sample was blood. CDR3 sequence reads: CASSLDASGSFEQYF. In DNA, the CDR3 is TGCGCCAGCAGCTTGGACGCTAGCGGGAGTTTCGAGCAGTACTTC.